This T cell receptor beta chain was identified in a study of OX40 agonist ivuxolimab in advanced cancers. Looking at the study overall: With ivuxolimab, an agonistic anti-OX40 (CD134) antibody, patients were treated.

Germline loops: CDR1 SEHNR, CDR2 FQNEAQ (reference sequence). V lost 5 bases, J lost 1 base, and 8 bases lay in between. This CDR3 is built from 13 residues. Repertoires were generated with immunoSEQ multiplex PCR, while TCRdb's copy carries only in-frame clones and drops some. The table records roughly 76,000 clones, about 93% of them present only once. This receptor was obtained from an adult with an advanced solid tumor such as melanoma, head and neck, liver or kidney cancer. The input for sequencing was CD4+ or CD8+ T cells sorted from blood, taken in a trial of the OX40 agonist ivuxolimab. This rearrangement joins TRBV7-9 to TRBJ1-1; D remains ambiguous. The CDR3 protein is CASSGTTNTEAFF. The CDR3 DNA reads as TGTGCCAGCAGCGGAACCACGAACACTGAAGCTTTCTTT. Complete variable domain (other parts from reference TRBV7-9 and TRBJ1-1): DTGVSQNPRHKITKRGQNVTFRCDPISEHNRLYWYRQTLGQGPEFLTYFQNEAQLEKSRLLSDRFSAERPKGSFSTLEIQRTEQGDSAMYLCASSGTTNTEAFFGQGTRLTVV.